This T cell receptor beta chain was observed in a study of blood T cell repertoires in COVID-19. Turning to the study itself: COVID-19 samples collected from the United States, Italy and Spain covered acute and convalescent phases.

Authors' data handling: Estimation of nucleated cell counts was performed using reference gene primer amplification. The repertoire was sequenced with immunoSEQ multiplex PCR; TCRdb's copy has only in-frame clones and lacks some. The V and J calls and the clone size are those of that table, but D and trimming were determined from the DNA. The sample lists 100,000 to 150,000 clones, around 89% occurring once. The CDR3 runs to 18 residues. This clonotype originated in a man in his sixties with COVID-19, enrolled during active disease. Sequenced sample: peripheral blood. This chain uses TRBV21-1 with TRBJ1-5. TRBV21-1 is tagged as a pseudogene. Here the CDR3 reads CASIQARTPEGSNQPQHF. The CDR3 DNA follows: TGTGCCAGCATCCAAGCGAGGACGCCCGAGGGTAGCAATCAGCCCCAGCATTTT.